Shown below are 21 T cell receptor beta chains from a single sample sequenced in a study of post-analysis software for immune sequencing data. Study-level results: A few TRBV segments (TRBV5-6, TRBV5-1 and TRBV20-1 among them) occurred more frequently in patients than in controls.

Incorporated into the TCR beta cDNA libraries were unique molecular identifiers, which served to reduce PCR and sequencing biases. Each CDR3 protein gets one entry after TCRdb re-called the PCR reads with MiXCR. The sample gives approximately 570,000 distinct CDR3 sequences, roughly 45% of which show up once; under 2% is in the top ten. These receptors have no known antigen. Sequencing was carried out using blood. The receptors shown here come from a girl between 5 and 17 years old with multiple sclerosis.

The rearrangement uses TRBV12-3 or TRBV12-4 and TRBJ1-2; 12 positions match TRBD1. The CDR3 is 16 amino acids. V gave up 5 bases and J gave up 4 bases; unmatched junction bases: 8. Here the CDR3 reads CASSPRDRGRFYGYTF. In DNA form, the CDR3 reads TGTGCCAGCAGTCCACGGGACAGGGGGCGATTCTATGGCTACACCTTC.

This chain uses TRBV7-3 with TRBJ2-4, with 9 bases fitting TRBD2. The CDR3 is made up of 12 amino acids. CDR1 is SGHTA and CDR2 is FQGTGA in the germline V gene. J was trimmed by 15 bases and V by 5 bases; bases with no gene match: 8. CDR3 sequence reads: CASSPGGGLAYF. The CDR3 nucleotides are TGTGCCAGCAGCCCAGGGGGGGGACTAGCGTACTTC. Complete variable domain (other parts from reference TRBV7-3 and TRBJ2-4): GAGVSQTPSNKVTEKGKYVELRCDPISGHTALYWYRQSLGQGPEFLIYFQGTGAADDSGLPNDRFFAVRPEGSVSTLKIQRTERGDSAVYLCASSPGGGLAYFGAGTRLSVL.

The chain couples TRBV5-1 to TRBJ2-3; the D gene could be TRBD1 or TRBD2 (5 bases each). This CDR3 is 15 amino acids long. The V gene lost 7 bases and the J gene lost 2 bases, with 17 bases spanning the gap. The germline CDR1 and CDR2 sequences are SGHRS and YFSETQ. The CDR3 DNA reads TGCGCCAGCGGAGACGGGGCGCTCAACACAGATACGCAGTATTTT. It translates to CASGDGALNTDTQYF. Drawing the rest from reference TRBV5-1 and TRBJ2-3, the complete variable domain is KAGVTQTPRYLIKTRGQQVTLSCSPISGHRSVSWYQQTPGQGLQFLFEYFSETQRNKGNFPGRFSGRQFSNSRSEMNVSTLELGDSALYLCASGDGALNTDTQYFGPGTRLTVL.

The chain employs TRBV10-3 and TRBJ2-7; 14 bases line up with TRBD2. The CDR3 covers 18 residues. V lost 5 bases to trimming and J lost 0 bases; unmatched junction nucleotides: 9. CDR1 is ENHRY and CDR2 is SYGVKD in the germline V gene. The CDR3 protein is CAISNGLAGGQSSYEQYF. The CDR3 coding sequence is TGTGCCATCAGTAACGGACTAGCGGGAGGCCAGAGCTCCTACGAGCAGTACTTC.

This clonotype has just one count. The CDR3, as DNA: TGTGCCACCAGTGATTTGGGGGATCTTAGTCATTTCGATGAGCAGTTCTTC. Its protein is CATSDLGDLSHFDEQFF. This rearrangement joins TRBV24-1 to TRBJ2-1; no clear D. Trimming took 0 bases from V and 8 from J, leaving 19 bases between them. The length of the CDR3 is 17 residues. CDR1 and CDR2 (germline): KGHDR, SFDVKD.

This clonotype has more than one count but fewer than ten. The V call is TRBV27, the J call TRBJ2-7; D possibly uses TRBD1 or TRBD2 (6 bases each). The CDR3 totals 15 residues. The V end was cut by 2 bases, the J end by 3 bases, with 14 bases between. Germline V gene data show CDR1 as MNHEY and CDR2 as SMNVEV (reference sequence). The CDR3 DNA follows: TGTGCCAGCAGTTTAAGGGGGGACGGGAACTACGAGCAGTACTTC. Translated: CASSLRGDGNYEQYF.

The chain links TRBV29-1 to TRBJ1-2; 10 nucleotides line up with TRBD1. Unmatched junction bases numbered 11, after V lost 6 bases and J lost 4 bases. The CDR3 covers 15 residues. From germline, CDR1 is SQVTM and CDR2 ANQGSEA. CDR3 bases: TGCAGCGTCTCGACGGGACAGGGGCTTCGCTATGGCTACACCTTC. Protein: CSVSTGQGLRYGYTF.

This clonotype was counted only a few times. The V and J genes are TRBV4-1 and TRBJ2-3, with a weak D call TRBD2 (6 bases). Germline V gene lookup returns CDR1 MGHRA and CDR2 YSYEKL. V was clipped by 3 bases and J by 1 base, with 20 bases between them. The CDR3 covers 18 residues. The CDR3 protein is CASSHGASDWSGTDTQYF. The DNA of the CDR3 is TGCGCCAGCAGCCATGGGGCTAGCGACTGGTCAGGCACAGATACGCAGTATTTT.

CDR3 protein: CASSLGAGGYGYTF. DNA of the CDR3: TGTGCCAGCAGTTTAGGAGCGGGAGGCTATGGCTACACCTTC. This chain joins TRBV28 and TRBJ1-2; D gene unclear. Germline V lookup: CDR1 MDHEN, CDR2 SYDVKM. The length of the CDR3 is 14 residues. V was clipped by 2 bases and J by 4 bases, with 11 bases between them.

This clonotype was counted between two and nine times. The chain has TRBV7-6 and TRBJ1-4; 8 bases agree with TRBD1. V was pared by 5 bases and J by 8 bases, with 10 bases of the junction left unmatched. The V gene's germline CDR1 is SGHVS and CDR2 FNYEAQ. CDR3 length equals 15 residues. The CDR3 here is CASSPRTGFGEKLFF. The DNA of the CDR3 is TGTGCCAGCAGCCCGAGGACAGGGTTTGGCGAAAAACTGTTTTTT.

In its sample, this clonotype was seen a few times. J is TRBJ1-2 and V is TRBV20-1; D call uncertain. V was pared by 6 bases and J by 2 bases, with 10 bases between. The CDR3 consists of 12 residues. Germline CDR1 reads DFQATT; CDR2 reads SNEGSKA (reference sequence). CDR3 bases: TGCAGTGCCAGGAGGGTGAACTATGGCTACACCTTC. Translating gives CSARRVNYGYTF.

This clonotype has just a few counts. This rearrangement joins TRBV5-1 to TRBJ2-6; D is unresolved. V lost 0 bases and J 0 bases, leaving 7 bases between the germline ends. Germline V gene lookup returns CDR1 SGHRS and CDR2 YFSETQ. This CDR3 region has 16 residues. CDR3 sequence (DNA): TGCGCCAGCAGCTTGGGTAGCCCCTCTGGGGCCAACGTCCTGACTTTC. It codes for CASSLGSPSGANVLTF.

The J gene is TRBJ1-2, the V gene TRBV6-5; D might be TRBD1 (6 bases). Germline CDR1 is MNHEY and CDR2 is SVGAGI. V was trimmed by 5 bases and J by 1 base, leaving 14 bases between them. This CDR3 region has 15 residues. CDR3 loop: CASSPGGANNYGYTF. In DNA, the CDR3 is TGTGCCAGCAGTCCCGGGGGGGCAAATAACTATGGCTACACCTTC.

The chain recombines TRBV9 with TRBJ1-6; D might be TRBD1 (5 bases). Per the germline V gene, CDR1 is SGDLS and CDR2 is YYNGEE. V lost 0 bases, J lost 10 bases, and 14 bases lay in between. The CDR3 runs to 15 residues. CDR3 loop: CASSVGGARGSPLHF. CDR3 nucleotides: TGTGCCAGCAGCGTAGGCGGGGCAAGAGGATCACCCCTCCACTTT.

The gene calls are TRBV7-9 and TRBJ1-1, with TRBD1 identical over 9 bases. The CDR3 is 17 residues long. The trim removed 5 bases at V and 3 bases at J, leaving 13 bases unmatched. Germline CDR1 and CDR2: SEHNR and FQNEAQ (reference sequence). The CDR3, as DNA: TGTGCCAGCAGCCCTAGGACAGGGGAAGGGATGGACACTGAAGCTTTCTTT. As protein: CASSPRTGEGMDTEAFF.

The V gene is TRBV7-2, the J gene TRBJ2-3; D unclear. Germline assignment: CDR1 SGHTA and CDR2 FQGNSA. The CDR3 covers 14 residues. Between the trimmed V and J ends, which lost 5 bases and 6 bases, there was a span of 15 bases. This CDR3 reads CASSGRSQSDTQYF. The CDR3 nucleotides are TGTGCCAGCAGCGGACGGTCTCAAAGCGATACGCAGTATTTT.

The table lists this clonotype with a few counts. CDR3 sequence: CASSLVTSGIHAEQYF. CDR3 nucleotide sequence: TGTGCCAGCAGCTTAGTAACTAGCGGGATACATGCCGAGCAGTACTTC. The genes are TRBV7-9 and TRBJ2-7; 10 bases line up with TRBD2. The CDR3 is made up of 16 amino acids. The ends lost 1 base at V and 6 bases at J; junction bases unmatched: 9. Germline CDR1 and CDR2: SEHNR and FQNEAQ (reference sequence).

A remark on this clonotype: A much larger clone sits a single nucleotide away, making a read error possible. This chain connects TRBV5-1 to TRBJ2-1; 12 bases agree with TRBD2. The CDR3 covers 16 residues. Looked up from germline, CDR1 is SGHRS and CDR2 is YFSETQ. Trimming removed 7 bases from V and 6 bases from J; junction bases left unmatched: 11. This CDR3 reads CASGPSSSGGGNEQFF. Written as DNA, the CDR3 is TGCGCCAGCGGCCCATCATCTAGCGGGGGGGGCAATGAGCAGTTCTTC.

The chain employs TRBV14 and TRBJ1-1; D is possibly TRBD1 (5 bases). CDR3 length: 15 residues. Germline V CDR1 and CDR2: SGHDN, FVKESK. V was cut by 7 bases and J by 5 bases, with 20 bases left in between. The CDR3 DNA reads as TGTGCCAGCAACCGTCTCACGGGGGTTGGGACTGAAGCTTTCTTT. It codes for CASNRLTGVGTEAFF.

This chain connects TRBV7-9 to TRBJ1-1; D is undetermined. The CDR3 consists of 14 residues. V lost 5 bases to trimming and J lost 1 base, with 11 bases between them. CDR1 SEHNR and CDR2 FQNEAQ come from the germline V gene (reference sequence). The CDR3 is CASSPAVGNTEAFF. The CDR3 coding sequence is TGTGCCAGCAGCCCCGCGGTGGGGAACACTGAAGCTTTCTTT.

This clonotype has a handful of counts. The chain employs TRBV12-3 or TRBV12-4 and TRBJ2-2; TRBD2 matches at 7 bases. The CDR3 contains 13 residues. The V gene end was trimmed by 5 bases and the J gene end by 3 bases; junction bases not matched to a gene: 0. The CDR3 nucleotides are TGTGCCAGCAGTCGGGGGGACACCGGGGAGCTGTTTTTT. Translating it yields CASSRGDTGELFF.